The rows below give T cell receptor beta chains drawn from one sample of a study of blood T cell repertoires in COVID-19. Libraries were prepared by immunoSEQ multiplex PCR; TCRdb keeps only in-frame clonotypes and omits some of them. The sample holds about 98,000 clones, 92% seen once. Source material: peripheral blood. These receptors originate from a woman between 45 and 65 years old with COVID-19, enrolled during active disease. The CDR3 runs from the conserved cysteine through the conserved F or W.

V gene: TRBV2
J gene: TRBJ2-1
CDR3 protein: CASSFAGQGFNEQFF

V gene: TRBV19
J gene: TRBJ2-3
CDR3 protein: CASSTIDRARTDTQYF

V gene: TRBV5-6
J gene: TRBJ2-5
CDR3 protein: CASARGQETQYF

V gene: TRBV10-3
J gene: TRBJ2-1
CDR3 protein: CAITGQGAREQFF

V gene: TRBV10-3
J gene: TRBJ1-5
CDR3 protein: CAIGQGAGQPQHF

V gene: TRBV25-1
J gene: TRBJ2-1
CDR3 protein: CASTQGRVGNEQFF

V gene: TRBV27
J gene: TRBJ2-3
CDR3 protein: CASRTSGGAGTQYF

V gene: TRBV27
J gene: TRBJ2-7
CDR3 protein: CATNYGGSSYEQYF

V gene: TRBV2
J gene: TRBJ1-1
CDR3 protein: CASSAVQGALVEAFF

V gene: TRBV24-1
J gene: TRBJ1-6
CDR3 protein: CAPQTGPNSPLHF

V gene: TRBV7-9
J gene: TRBJ2-1
CDR3 protein: CASSPERRTYEQFF

V gene: TRBV5-1
J gene: TRBJ1-1
CDR3 protein: CASSASTGWAEAFF

V gene: TRBV5-8
J gene: TRBJ1-5
CDR3 protein: CASSLGSGSNQPQHF

V gene: TRBV19
J gene: TRBJ2-2
CDR3 protein: CASSGTGLVGELFF

V gene: TRBV4-1
J gene: TRBJ1-6
CDR3 protein: CASSRTTYATLHF

V gene: TRBV6-5
J gene: TRBJ1-4
CDR3 protein: CASSMTGGSEKLFF